A single sample gave rise to the 28 T cell receptor beta chains below, sequenced in a study of T cell responses to AZD1222 COVID-19 vaccine (dated by TCRdb to 2020 to 2023). Library preparation was by the immunoSEQ multiplex PCR assay. The source is immuneACCESS, and TCRdb retained only in-frame sequences with V and J called. Part of the clones is not carried over; for the studies checked, unresolved V genes explain less than half of this, and the remainder is unexplained. A total of about 64,000 clones appear in this sample, about 89% of them only once. Approximately 6% of the sample comes from the top ten. What this sample's time point label stands for: about 28 days (+/-7) after the second vaccine dose. What the treatment or condition label conveys for this sample: meningococcal conjugate vaccine given as trial control. Material: peripheral blood, obtained 28 days after the second dose of the MenACWY control vaccine. These TCRs come from an adult who received the MenACWY meningococcal vaccine as a control.

This chain's CDR3 is CASSLVGSRRVGGELFF. CDR3 in DNA: TGTGCCAGCAGCTTAGTCGGCTCGAGAAGGGTAGGCGGGGAGCTGTTTTTT. The V gene is TRBV7-2, the J gene TRBJ2-2; D remains ambiguous. Trimming took 1 base from V and 7 from J, leaving 19 bases between them. The CDR3 is 17 amino acids. The germline V gene encodes CDR1 SGHTA and CDR2 FQGNSA.

The chain joins TRBV6-1 to TRBJ1-5; 7 bases line up with TRBD1. Germline lookup yields CDR1 MNHNS and CDR2 SASEGT. V lost 2 bases to trimming and J lost 7 bases; unmatched junction nucleotides: 2. This CDR3 contains 13 residues. The CDR3 DNA reads TGTGCCAGCAGTGAAATCAGGGGGCAGCCCCAGCATTTT. The encoded protein is CASSEIRGQPQHF.

Regarding this clone: A much larger clone lies a single base off, so this may be a read error. The sample holds other DNA sequences that translate to the same CDR3. V and J are TRBV6-5 and TRBJ2-5, with D uncertain. Trimming removed 2 bases from V and 5 bases from J, with 3 bases in between. CDR1 is MNHEY, CDR2 SVGAGI, per germline. CDR3 length: 11 residues. The CDR3 DNA follows: TGTGCCAGCAGTTACGGGGAGACCCAGTACTTC. Protein product: CASSYGETQYF.

The rearrangement uses TRBV20-1 and TRBJ1-2; no definite D call. Deletions cut 3 bases from V and 2 bases from J, with 10 bases between. The germline gives CDR1 DFQATT, CDR2 SNEGSKA (reference sequence). This CDR3 region has 13 residues. In DNA, the CDR3 is TGCAGTGCTAGTGTTCCAGAGAACTATGGCTACACCTTC. Amino acid sequence: CSASVPENYGYTF.

The chain joins TRBV19 to TRBJ1-5; no clear D. CDR1 and CDR2 from the germline V gene are LNHDA and SQIVND (reference sequence). The CDR3 runs to 16 residues. Trimming stripped 1 base from V and 2 bases from J, with 12 bases between. CDR3 nucleotides: TGTGCCAGTAGTATAGTCTGGAAGTCGGGCAATCAGCCCCAGCATTTT. As protein: CASSIVWKSGNQPQHF.

The chain carries TRBV5-6 and TRBJ2-3; TRBD2 agrees at 8 bases. CDR1 is SGHDT, CDR2 YYEEEE, per germline. The J segment lost 3 bases and the V segment lost 5 bases, leaving 11 bases of the junction unmatched. This CDR3 has 16 residues. CDR3 bases: TGTGCCAGCAGACACCTACTAGCGGATATTACAGATACGCAGTATTTT. Translated, it gives CASRHLLADITDTQYF.

V is TRBV7-9 and J is TRBJ1-1; tentatively, D is TRBD1 (5 bases). CDR1 and CDR2 (germline): SEHNR, FQNEAQ (reference sequence). The CDR3 contains 15 residues. The V end lost 2 bases, the J end lost 4 bases, and 14 bases lay between the germline ends. CDR3 DNA sequence: TGTGCCAGCAGCTTAAATTGGGGCCGGAGCACTGAAGCTTTCTTT. This gives the protein CASSLNWGRSTEAFF.

This chain joins TRBV9 and TRBJ1-4, with 8 nucleotides matching TRBD1. Germline trimming cut 4 bases from V and 5 bases from J; bases unmatched to any gene: 4. The CDR3 length is 14 residues. Germline values: CDR1 SGDLS, CDR2 YYNGEE. In nucleotides, the CDR3 is TGTGCCAGCAGCCGGGACAGGACCAATGAAAAACTGTTTTTT. Residues: CASSRDRTNEKLFF.

This chain joins TRBV30 and TRBJ1-3, with D unresolved. Per the germline V gene, CDR1 is GTSNPN and CDR2 is SVGIG (reference sequence). V lost 0 bases to trimming and J lost 1 base, with 10 bases between them. The CDR3 loop spans 15 amino acids. The CDR3 region has the DNA TGTGCCTGGAGTGTACCGGAAATTTCTGGAAACACCATATATTTT. The encoded protein is CAWSVPEISGNTIYF. Full variable domain (rest looked up from reference TRBV30 and TRBJ1-3): SQTIHQWPATLVQPVGSPLSLECTVEGTSNPNLYWYRQAAGRGLQLLFYSVGIGQISSEVPQNLSASRPQDRQFILSSKKLLLSDSGFYLCAWSVPEISGNTIYFGEGSWLTVV.

Turning to this clone: One junction end disagrees with the germline gene, perhaps due to a read error. The chain joins TRBV28 to TRBJ1-5; no reliable D call. This CDR3 is built from 11 residues. CDR1 is MDHEN and CDR2 is SYDVKM in the germline V gene. CDR3 sequence (DNA): TGTGCCTCCACCGATTCCGGGCCCGTGGATTTT. The encoded protein is CASTDSGPVDF. Full variable domain (outside the CDR3, taken from reference TRBV28 and TRBJ1-5): DVKVTQSSRYLVKRTGEKVFLECVQDMDHENMFWYRQDPGLGLRLIYFSYDVKMKEKGDIPEGYSVSREKKERFSLILESASTNQTSMYLCASTDSGPVDFGDGTRLSIL.

The V gene is TRBV4-1, the J gene TRBJ1-6, with D perhaps matching TRBD1 (6 bases). Per germline, CDR1 MGHRA and CDR2 YSYEKL. V lost 0 bases and J lost 6, with 9 bases in between. The CDR3 extends over 15 amino acids. This chain's CDR3 is CASSQERGGNSPLHF. In DNA form, the CDR3 reads TGCGCCAGCAGCCAAGAAAGAGGGGGTAATTCACCCCTCCACTTT.

This CDR3 reads CASSLLSSRKQETQYF. The CDR3 nucleotides read TGTGCCAGCAGTTTGTTAAGCTCTCGGAAGCAAGAGACCCAGTACTTC. The chain joins TRBV28 to TRBJ2-5; no definite D call. Trimming removed 3 bases from V and 2 bases from J, with 16 bases in between. CDR3 size: 16 residues. Germline V CDR1 and CDR2: MDHEN, SYDVKM.

The chain carries TRBV28 and TRBJ1-3; D is unclear. Trimming took off 5 bases at V and 4 bases at J, with 12 bases between the two ends. The CDR3 sequence is 14 residues long. Germline V gives CDR1 MDHEN, CDR2 SYDVKM. The CDR3 nucleotides read TGTGCCAGCAGTCCCGCGGGCGAGGGAAACACCATATATTTT. The encoded protein is CASSPAGEGNTIYF. The full variable domain, with the rest looked up from reference TRBV28 and TRBJ1-3, is DVKVTQSSRYLVKRTGEKVFLECVQDMDHENMFWYRQDPGLGLRLIYFSYDVKMKEKGDIPEGYSVSREKKERFSLILESASTNQTSMYLCASSPAGEGNTIYFGEGSWLTVV.

The genes are TRBV6-4 and TRBJ2-1, with TRBD2 matching over 7 bases. Looked up from germline, CDR1 is MRHNA and CDR2 is SNTAGT. Trimming at V came to 2 bases and at J to 4 bases, leaving 5 bases not matched to a gene. This CDR3 region has 15 residues. The CDR3 region has the DNA TGTGCCAGCAGTGACACTAGCGCTGAATACAATGAGCAGTTCTTC. It is translated as CASSDTSAEYNEQFF.

The V call is TRBV3-1 (or the pseudogene TRBV3-2), the J call TRBJ2-1; the match to TRBD2 covers 7 bases. With 5 bases clipped from V and 6 bases from J, the junction kept 7 bases outside the gene matches. CDR3 length: 14 residues. Germline V gene sequence: CDR1 LGHDT, CDR2 YNNKEL (reference sequence). The CDR3 region is CASSGGVSSNEQFF. In DNA form, the CDR3 reads TGTGCCAGCAGCGGGGGGGTTTCTTCCAATGAGCAGTTCTTC.

This chain connects TRBV28 to TRBJ1-1, with no clear D. Germline CDR1 and CDR2: MDHEN and SYDVKM. This CDR3 region has 15 residues. V was cut by 3 bases and J by 0 bases, with 11 bases left in between. CDR3 sequence: CASSFFGEMNTEAFF. CDR3 coding DNA: TGTGCCAGCAGTTTTTTTGGGGAGATGAACACTGAAGCTTTCTTT.

The genes are TRBV6-1 and TRBJ1-3, with D hard to call. Trimming stripped 5 bases from V and 4 bases from J, with 9 bases between. CDR3 size: 13 residues. The germline gives CDR1 MNHNS, CDR2 SASEGT. The CDR3 protein is CASSTGGGNTIYF. As DNA, the CDR3 is TGTGCCAGCAGTACGGGCGGGGGAAACACCATATATTTT.

This clone was counted a few times. The chain links TRBV5-6 to TRBJ1-5, with 11 bases lining up with TRBD1. In germline, CDR1 is SGHDT, CDR2 YYEEEE. The junction had 9 bases not matched to a gene; V was cut back by 1 base and J by 6 bases. There are 17 residues in the CDR3. The CDR3 region is CASSLFGQGAAGQPQHF. The CDR3 DNA follows: TGTGCCAGCAGCTTGTTCGGACAGGGGGCTGCGGGTCAGCCCCAGCATTTT.

This sequence joins TRBV11-2 and TRBJ2-2; 9 nucleotides agree with TRBD2. Germline assignment: CDR1 SGHAT and CDR2 FQNNGV. The V and J ends lost 6 bases and 6 bases, in that order; junction bases with no gene match: 11. This CDR3 is 16 amino acids long. CDR3 residues: CASSPPQREVPGELFF. CDR3 sequence (DNA): TGTGCCAGCAGTCCCCCTCAGCGGGAGGTCCCCGGGGAGCTGTTTTTT.

This sequence joins TRBV11-2 and TRBJ2-7; 12 bases line up with TRBD1. Per germline, CDR1 SGHAT and CDR2 FQNNGV. V lost 5 bases, J lost 3 bases, and 11 bases stayed unmatched. This CDR3 spans 17 amino acids. The CDR3 nucleotides read TGTGCCAGCAGCCCGGGGGCCGGGACAGGGGGCCTCTACGAGCAGTACTTC. As protein: CASSPGAGTGGLYEQYF.

This chain joins TRBV27 and TRBJ2-7; TRBD1 aligns across 7 bases. Per germline, CDR1 MNHEY and CDR2 SMNVEV (reference sequence). V trimming: 6 bases; J trimming: 2 bases; junction bases outside the gene matches: 7. This CDR3 has 14 residues. CDR3 amino acids: CASRNPGQTYEQYF. Here the CDR3 DNA reads TGTGCCAGCAGGAATCCGGGACAGACCTACGAGCAGTACTTC.

This rearrangement joins TRBV14 to TRBJ2-1, with 7 bases fitting TRBD1. Germline CDR1 is SGHDN and CDR2 is FVKESK. V dropped 4 bases and J dropped 8; count of bases not matched to a gene: 8. The CDR3 loop spans 14 amino acids. This CDR3 is CASSRNRGIDEQFF. The CDR3 bases are TGTGCCAGCAGCCGAAACAGGGGAATCGATGAGCAGTTCTTC.

This chain joins TRBV5-8 and TRBJ2-7; 8 bases match TRBD1. The V gene's germline CDR1 is SGHTS and CDR2 YDEGEE. V shed 4 bases, J shed 5 bases, and the junction held 11 bases outside the gene matches. The CDR3 is 15 residues long. The CDR3 here is CASSSDRGFGHEQYF. The CDR3 nucleotides read TGTGCCAGCAGCAGCGACAGGGGCTTTGGGCACGAGCAGTACTTC.

The chain combines TRBV6-5 with TRBJ1-1, with unresolved D. V was pared by 2 bases and J by 2 bases, with 6 bases between. The length of the CDR3 is 13 residues. CDR1 MNHEY and CDR2 SVGAGI come from the germline V gene. CDR3 loop: CASSYTENTEAFF. CDR3 coding DNA: TGTGCCAGCAGTTACACAGAAAACACTGAAGCTTTCTTT.

The chain recombines TRBV28 with TRBJ2-7; 10 bases agree with TRBD2. The CDR3 consists of 16 residues. V was pared by 6 bases and J by 3 bases, with 11 bases of the junction left unmatched. CDR1 MDHEN and CDR2 SYDVKM come from the germline V gene. CDR3 amino acids: CASSLVATSGNYEQYF. CDR3 DNA: TGTGCCAGCAGCCTTGTCGCCACTAGCGGGAACTACGAGCAGTACTTC.

The J gene is TRBJ2-3, the V gene TRBV28; D not certain. Germline lookup yields CDR1 MDHEN and CDR2 SYDVKM. There are 13 residues in the CDR3. Trimming pared 5 bases from V and 5 bases from J, leaving 11 bases between. CDR3: CASSGQPLDTQYF. In nucleotides, the CDR3 is TGTGCCAGCAGTGGGCAGCCTTTAGATACGCAGTATTTT.

V and J are TRBV5-1 and TRBJ1-1; TRBD1 matches at 7 bases. The V and J ends lost 2 bases and 5 bases, in that order; junction bases with no gene match: 3. This CDR3 spans 13 amino acids. The V gene's germline CDR1 is SGHRS and CDR2 YFSETQ. The CDR3 DNA is TGCGCCAGCAGCTTTACAGGGGAAACTGAAGCTTTCTTT. Its translation is CASSFTGETEAFF.

CDR3 residues: CAWSYGGSSSYNEQFF. CDR3 sequence (DNA): TGTGCCTGGAGTTATGGGGGCTCCAGCTCCTACAATGAGCAGTTCTTC. The chain is built from TRBV30 and TRBJ2-1, with D tentatively TRBD1 (6 bases). The V end was cut by 2 bases, the J end by 0 bases, with 14 bases between. CDR1 GTSNPN and CDR2 SVGIG come from the germline V gene (reference sequence). The CDR3 runs 16 residues.